This T cell receptor beta chain comes out of a study of CD4 T cells in relation to SARS-CoV-2 and coronaviruses. Unexposed donor CD4+ T cells date from about 2010-2019, before the COVID-19 pandemic. Isolation of CD4+ T cells took place after nine to ten days in culture. Unexposed-donor CD4+ T cells were probed with SARS-CoV-2 S/N and four cold-coronavirus spikes, cells permitting. The germline gives CDR1 SGHTA, CDR2 FQGNSA. The CDR3 consists of 13 residues. Trimming took 5 bases from V and 1 from J, leaving 8 bases between them. With respect to this clone: Its antigen is undetermined.

The protocol was immunoSEQ multiplex PCR, while the TCRdb copy is restricted to in-frame clones and leaves out a portion. The sample records roughly 18,000 clones, about 80% being singletons. Material for sequencing was CD4+ T cells from PBMCs, cultured in vitro. The TCR comes from a human donor in good health. The chain employs TRBV7-2 and TRBJ1-1, with unresolved D. The CDR3 nucleotides are TGTGCCAGCAGCCTTCGACAGAACACTGAAGCTTTCTTT. Translating gives CASSLRQNTEAFF.